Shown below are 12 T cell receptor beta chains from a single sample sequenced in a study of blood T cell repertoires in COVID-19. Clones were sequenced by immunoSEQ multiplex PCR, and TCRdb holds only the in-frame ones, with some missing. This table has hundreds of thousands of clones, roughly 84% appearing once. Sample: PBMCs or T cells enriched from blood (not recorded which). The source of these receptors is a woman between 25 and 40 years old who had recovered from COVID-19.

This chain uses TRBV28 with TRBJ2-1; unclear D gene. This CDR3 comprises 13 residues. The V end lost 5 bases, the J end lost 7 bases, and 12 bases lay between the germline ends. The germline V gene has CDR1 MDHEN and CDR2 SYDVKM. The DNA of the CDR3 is TGTGCCAGCAGTGCTTCGAGAGCTAATGAGCAGTTCTTC. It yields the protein CASSASRANEQFF.

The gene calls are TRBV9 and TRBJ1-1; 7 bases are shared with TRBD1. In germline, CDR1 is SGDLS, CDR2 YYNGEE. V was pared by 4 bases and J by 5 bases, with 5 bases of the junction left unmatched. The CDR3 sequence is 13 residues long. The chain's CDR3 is CASSLDRDTEAFF. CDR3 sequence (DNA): TGTGCCAGCAGCCTCGACAGGGATACTGAAGCTTTCTTT.

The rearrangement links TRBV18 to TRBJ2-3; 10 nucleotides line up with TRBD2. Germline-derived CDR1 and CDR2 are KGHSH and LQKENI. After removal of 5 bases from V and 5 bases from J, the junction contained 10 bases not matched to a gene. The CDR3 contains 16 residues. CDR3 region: CASSEERGGRGDTQYF. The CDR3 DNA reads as TGTGCCAGCTCAGAGGAGCGGGGGGGCCGTGGAGATACGCAGTATTTT.

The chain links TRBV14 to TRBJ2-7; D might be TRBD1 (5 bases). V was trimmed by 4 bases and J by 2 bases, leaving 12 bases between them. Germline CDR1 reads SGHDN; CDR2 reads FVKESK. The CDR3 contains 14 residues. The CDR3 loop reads CASSPIQGTYEQYF. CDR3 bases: TGTGCCAGCAGCCCCATTCAGGGAACCTACGAGCAGTACTTC.

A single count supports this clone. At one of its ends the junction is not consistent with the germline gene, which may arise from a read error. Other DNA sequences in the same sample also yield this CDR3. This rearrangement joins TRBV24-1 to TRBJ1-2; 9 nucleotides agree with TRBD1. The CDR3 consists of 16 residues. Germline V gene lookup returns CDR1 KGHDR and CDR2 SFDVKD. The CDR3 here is CATSDLGGQGGTGYTF. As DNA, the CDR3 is TGCGCCACCAGTGATTTGGGGGGACAGGGAGGAACTGGCTACACCTTC.

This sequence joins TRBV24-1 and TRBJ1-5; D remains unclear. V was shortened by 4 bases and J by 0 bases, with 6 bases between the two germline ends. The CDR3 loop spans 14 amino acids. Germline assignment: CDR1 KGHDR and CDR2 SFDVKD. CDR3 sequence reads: CATSDPNSNQPQHF. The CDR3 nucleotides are TGTGCCACCAGTGACCCCAATAGCAATCAGCCCCAGCATTTT.

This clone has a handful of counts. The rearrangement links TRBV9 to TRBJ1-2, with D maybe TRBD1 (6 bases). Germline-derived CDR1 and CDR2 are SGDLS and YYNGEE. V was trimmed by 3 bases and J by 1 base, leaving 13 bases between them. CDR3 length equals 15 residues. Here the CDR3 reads CASSARDNRNYGYTF. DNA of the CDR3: TGTGCCAGCAGCGCCCGGGACAACCGTAACTATGGCTACACCTTC.

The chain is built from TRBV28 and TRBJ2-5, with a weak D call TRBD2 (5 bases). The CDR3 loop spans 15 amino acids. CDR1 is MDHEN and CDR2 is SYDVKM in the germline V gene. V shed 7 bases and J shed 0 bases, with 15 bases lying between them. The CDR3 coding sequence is TGTGCCAGCACCCCGGGGAACTCGTACCAAGAGACCCAGTACTTC. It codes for CASTPGNSYQETQYF.

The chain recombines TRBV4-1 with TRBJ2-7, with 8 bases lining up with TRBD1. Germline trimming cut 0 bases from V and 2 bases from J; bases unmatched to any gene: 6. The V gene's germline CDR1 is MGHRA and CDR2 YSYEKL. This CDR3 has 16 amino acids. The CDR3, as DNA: TGCGCCAGCAGCCAAGAGGGGACACAGGGGGCCTACGAGCAGTACTTC. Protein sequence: CASSQEGTQGAYEQYF.

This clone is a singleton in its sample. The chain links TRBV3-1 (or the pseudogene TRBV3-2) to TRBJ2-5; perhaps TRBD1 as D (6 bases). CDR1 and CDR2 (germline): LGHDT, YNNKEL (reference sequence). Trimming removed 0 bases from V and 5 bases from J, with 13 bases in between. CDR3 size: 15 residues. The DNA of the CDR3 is TGTGCCAGCAGCCAAGATGGACAGAATGGGGAGACCCAGTACTTC. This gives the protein CASSQDGQNGETQYF.

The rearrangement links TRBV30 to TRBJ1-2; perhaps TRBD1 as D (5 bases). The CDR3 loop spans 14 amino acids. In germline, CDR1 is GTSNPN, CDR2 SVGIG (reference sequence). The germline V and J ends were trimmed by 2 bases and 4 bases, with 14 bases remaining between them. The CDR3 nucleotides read TGTGCCTGGAGTCCGGACACTACTGGCTATGGCTACACCTTC. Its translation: CAWSPDTTGYGYTF. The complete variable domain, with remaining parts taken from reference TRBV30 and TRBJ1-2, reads SQTIHQWPATLVQPVGSPLSLECTVEGTSNPNLYWYRQAAGRGLQLLFYSVGIGQISSEVPQNLSASRPQDRQFILSSKKLLLSDSGFYLCAWSPDTTGYGYTFGSGTRLTVV.

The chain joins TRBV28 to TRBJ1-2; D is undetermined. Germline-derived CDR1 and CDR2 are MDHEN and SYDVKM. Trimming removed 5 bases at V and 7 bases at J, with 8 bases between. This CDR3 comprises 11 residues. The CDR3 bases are TGTGCCAGCAGTCCGTCTGTTGGCTACACCTTC. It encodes CASSPSVGYTF.